This TCR beta chain stems from a study of cytomegalovirus exposure and HLA in healthy donors. Whole-study results and caveats: Under in vitro conditions, a few CMV-associated chains were confirmed as specific for CMV antigens. Based on reports, TCR beta sequences accurately predicted HLA-A and HLA-B alleles for most subjects.

This CDR3 contains 15 residues. Per the germline V gene, CDR1 is SGHDT and CDR2 is YYEEEE. V lost 3 bases to trimming and J lost 4 bases; unmatched junction nucleotides: 8. This clone was seen a handful of times. What it recognizes is unknown. PCR primers comprised 60 Vbeta and 13 Jbeta primers. As processed by the authors: In a later analysis, the count reached 80 million or so unique TCR beta chains, with around 10 million shared. Clones were read by immunoSEQ multiplex PCR, and TCRdb kept only the in-frame ones, dropping some. The DNA gave D and trimming, while V, J and clone size come from that table. The table has 100,000 to 150,000 clones, approximately 86% seen once.

This sequence joins TRBV5-6 and TRBJ1-1, with 8 positions matching TRBD1. The source material was PBMCs. The source is a boy aged 5-17 years in good health and CMV-seronegative. As DNA, the CDR3 is TGTGCCAGCAGCTACGGGACAGGACCGGCCACTGAAGCTTTCTTT. Residues: CASSYGTGPATEAFF. Using reference TRBV5-6 and TRBJ1-1 for the parts outside the CDR3, the full variable domain is DAGVTQSPTHLIKTRGQQVTLRCSPKSGHDTVSWYQQALGQGPQFIFQYYEEEERQRGNFPDRFSGHQFPNYSSELNVNALLLGDSALYLCASSYGTGPATEAFFGQGTRLTVV.